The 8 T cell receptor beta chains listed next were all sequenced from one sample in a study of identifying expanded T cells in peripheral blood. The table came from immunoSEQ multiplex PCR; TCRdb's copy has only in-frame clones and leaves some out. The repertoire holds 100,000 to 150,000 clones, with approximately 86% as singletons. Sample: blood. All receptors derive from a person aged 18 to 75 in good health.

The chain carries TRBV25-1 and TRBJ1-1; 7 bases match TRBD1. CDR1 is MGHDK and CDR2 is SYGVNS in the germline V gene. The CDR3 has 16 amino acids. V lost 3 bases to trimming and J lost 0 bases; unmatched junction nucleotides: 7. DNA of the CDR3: TGTGCCAGCAGTGATCCCACAGGGGATATGAACACTGAAGCTTTCTTT. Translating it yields CASSDPTGDMNTEAFF.

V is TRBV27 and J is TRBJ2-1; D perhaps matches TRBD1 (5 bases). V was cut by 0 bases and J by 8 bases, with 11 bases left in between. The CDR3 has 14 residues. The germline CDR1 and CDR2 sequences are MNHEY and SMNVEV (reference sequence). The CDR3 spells CASSLSAGNDEQFF. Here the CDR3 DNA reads TGTGCCAGCAGTTTATCGGCAGGGAACGATGAGCAGTTCTTC.

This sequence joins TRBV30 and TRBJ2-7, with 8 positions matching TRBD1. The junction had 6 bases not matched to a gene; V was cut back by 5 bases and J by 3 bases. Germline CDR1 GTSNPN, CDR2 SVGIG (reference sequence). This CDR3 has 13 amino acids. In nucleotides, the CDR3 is TGTGCCTGGGGGGACAGGAGATACTACGAGCAGTACTTC. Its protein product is CAWGDRRYYEQYF.

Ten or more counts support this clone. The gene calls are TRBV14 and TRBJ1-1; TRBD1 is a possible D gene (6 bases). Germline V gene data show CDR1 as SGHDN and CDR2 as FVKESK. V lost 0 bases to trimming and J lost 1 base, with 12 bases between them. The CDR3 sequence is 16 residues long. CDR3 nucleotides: TGTGCCAGCAGCCAAGATGGGGGCAGGGGGAACACTGAAGCTTTCTTT. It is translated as CASSQDGGRGNTEAFF.

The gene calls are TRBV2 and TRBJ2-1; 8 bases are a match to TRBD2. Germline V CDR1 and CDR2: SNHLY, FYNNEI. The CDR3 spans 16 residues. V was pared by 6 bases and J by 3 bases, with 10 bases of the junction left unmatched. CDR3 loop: CASSSPGLVIYNEQFF. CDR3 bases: TGTGCCAGCAGCTCGCCGGGACTAGTTATCTACAATGAGCAGTTCTTC. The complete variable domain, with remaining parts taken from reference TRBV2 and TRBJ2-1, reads EPEVTQTPSHQVTQMGQEVILRCVPISNHLYFYWYRQILGQKVEFLVSFYNNEISEKSEIFDDQFSVERPDGSNFTLKIRSTKLEDSAMYFCASSSPGLVIYNEQFFGPGTRLTVL.

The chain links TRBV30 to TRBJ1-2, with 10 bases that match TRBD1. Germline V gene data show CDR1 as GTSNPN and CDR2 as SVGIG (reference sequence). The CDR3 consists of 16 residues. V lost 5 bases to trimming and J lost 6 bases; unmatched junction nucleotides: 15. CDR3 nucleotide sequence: TGTGCCTGGGGACGGGGGGTTAGGGACAGGGGAAATGGCTACACCTTC. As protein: CAWGRGVRDRGNGYTF.

Here the CDR3 reads CASSLDRDTEAFF. Here the CDR3 DNA reads TGTGCCAGCAGCTTAGACAGGGACACTGAAGCTTTCTTT. The chain is built from TRBV5-6 and TRBJ1-1, with 7 bases identical to TRBD1. This CDR3 has 13 residues. Germline V gene sequence: CDR1 SGHDT, CDR2 YYEEEE. V trimming: 2 bases; J trimming: 3 bases; junction bases outside the gene matches: 1. The whole variable domain, filled in from reference TRBV5-6 and TRBJ1-1, reads DAGVTQSPTHLIKTRGQQVTLRCSPKSGHDTVSWYQQALGQGPQFIFQYYEEEERQRGNFPDRFSGHQFPNYSSELNVNALLLGDSALYLCASSLDRDTEAFFGQGTRLTVV.

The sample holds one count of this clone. The CDR3 protein is CASSFQGKAYGYTF. CDR3 coding DNA: TGTGCCAGCAGTTTTCAGGGGAAGGCCTATGGCTACACCTTC. The chain carries TRBV5-4 and TRBJ1-2; D might be TRBD1 (6 bases). This CDR3 has 14 residues. V was pared by 5 bases and J by 4 bases, with 15 bases between. CDR1 and CDR2 from the germline V gene are SGHNT and YYREEE (reference sequence).